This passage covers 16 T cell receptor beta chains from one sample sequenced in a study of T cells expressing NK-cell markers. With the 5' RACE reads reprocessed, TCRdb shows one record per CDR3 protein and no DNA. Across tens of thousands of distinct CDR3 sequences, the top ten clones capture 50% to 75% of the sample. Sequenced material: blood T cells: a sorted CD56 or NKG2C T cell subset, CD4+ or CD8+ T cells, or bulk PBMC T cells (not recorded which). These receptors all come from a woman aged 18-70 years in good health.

CDR3 loop: CASSFTSGVNEQFF. The rearrangement joins TRBV12-3 or TRBV12-4 to TRBJ2-1; the D gene TCRdb calls, TRBD2, cannot be checked with no DNA. The length of the CDR3 is 14 residues.

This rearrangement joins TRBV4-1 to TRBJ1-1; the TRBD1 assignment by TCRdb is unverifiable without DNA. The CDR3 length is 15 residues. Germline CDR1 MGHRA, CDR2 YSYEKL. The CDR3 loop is CASSPSEGAKTEAFF.

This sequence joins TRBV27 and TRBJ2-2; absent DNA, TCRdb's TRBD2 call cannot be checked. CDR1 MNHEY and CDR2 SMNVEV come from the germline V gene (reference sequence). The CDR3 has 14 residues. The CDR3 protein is CASSRREDTGELFF.

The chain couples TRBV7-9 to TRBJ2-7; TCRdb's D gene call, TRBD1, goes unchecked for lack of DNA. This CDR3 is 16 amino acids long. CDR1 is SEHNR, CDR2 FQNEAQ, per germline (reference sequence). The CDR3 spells CASSPRDSKSIYEQYF.

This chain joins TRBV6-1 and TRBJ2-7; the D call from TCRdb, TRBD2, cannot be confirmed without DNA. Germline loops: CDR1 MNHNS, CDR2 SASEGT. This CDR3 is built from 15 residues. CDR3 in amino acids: CASSGAGVGQYEQYF.

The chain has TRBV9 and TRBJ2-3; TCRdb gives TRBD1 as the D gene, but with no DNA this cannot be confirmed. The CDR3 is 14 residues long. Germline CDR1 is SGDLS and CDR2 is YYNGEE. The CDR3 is CASNRGVITDTQYF. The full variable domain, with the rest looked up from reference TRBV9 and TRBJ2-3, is DSGVTQTPKHLITATGQRVTLRCSPRSGDLSVYWYQQSLDQGLQFLIQYYNGEERAKGNILERFSAQQFPDLHSELNLSSLELGDSALYFCASNRGVITDTQYFGPGTRLTVL.

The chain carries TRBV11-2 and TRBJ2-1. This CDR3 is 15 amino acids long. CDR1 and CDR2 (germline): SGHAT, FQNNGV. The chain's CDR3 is CASSLSAQQLYEQFF. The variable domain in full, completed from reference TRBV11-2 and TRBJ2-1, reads EAGVAQSPRYKIIEKRQSVAFWCNPISGHATLYWYQQILGQGPKLLIQFQNNGVVDDSQLPKDRFSAERLKGVDSTLKIQPAKLEDSAVYLCASSLSAQQLYEQFFGPGTRLTVL.

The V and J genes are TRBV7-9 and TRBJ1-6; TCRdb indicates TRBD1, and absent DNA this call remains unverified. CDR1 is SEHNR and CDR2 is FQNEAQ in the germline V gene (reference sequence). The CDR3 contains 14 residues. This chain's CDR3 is CASSPTGINSPLHF.

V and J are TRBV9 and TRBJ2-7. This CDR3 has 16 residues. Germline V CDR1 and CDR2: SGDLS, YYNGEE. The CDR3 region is CASSAGQAGAAYEQYF.

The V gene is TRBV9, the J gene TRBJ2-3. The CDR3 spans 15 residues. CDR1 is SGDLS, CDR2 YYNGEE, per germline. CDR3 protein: CASSVDEVSTDTQYF.

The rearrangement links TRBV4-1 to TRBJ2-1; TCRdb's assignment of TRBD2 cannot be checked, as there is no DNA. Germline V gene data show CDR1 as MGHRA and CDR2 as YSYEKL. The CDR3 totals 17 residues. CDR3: CASSQTPLAGGHNEQFF.

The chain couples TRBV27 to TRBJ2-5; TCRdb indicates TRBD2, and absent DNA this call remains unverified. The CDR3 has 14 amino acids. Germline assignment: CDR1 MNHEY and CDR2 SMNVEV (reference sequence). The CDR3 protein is CASSFLAGWETQYF.

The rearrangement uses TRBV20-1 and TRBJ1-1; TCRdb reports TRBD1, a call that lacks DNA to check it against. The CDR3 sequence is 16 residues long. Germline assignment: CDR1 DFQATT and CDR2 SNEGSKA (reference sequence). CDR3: CSAEADTEDVNTEAFF.

The CDR3 loop is CASSQDLGGVQETQYF. The J gene is TRBJ2-5, the V gene TRBV3-1. The CDR3 runs to 16 residues. Germline-derived CDR1 and CDR2 are LGHDT and YNNKEL (reference sequence).

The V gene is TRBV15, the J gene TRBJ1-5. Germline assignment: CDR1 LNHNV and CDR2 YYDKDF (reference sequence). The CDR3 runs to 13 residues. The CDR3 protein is CATSGNEGLPQHF.

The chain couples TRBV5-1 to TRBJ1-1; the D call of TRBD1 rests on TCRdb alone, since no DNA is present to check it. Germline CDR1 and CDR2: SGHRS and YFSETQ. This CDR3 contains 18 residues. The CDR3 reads CASSPGQNYPTFNTEAFF.